The entry that follows covers one T cell receptor (beta chain) sequence. Its target is not known. This sample was taken from a study of human T cells and chemical hapten exposure. Whole-study results and caveats: Sensitizing to DPC left TCRs with a frequency above 1 in 1000 unaltered.

CDR3 length equals 16 residues. Germline CDR1 MGHDK, CDR2 SYGVNS. Trimming pared 4 bases from V and 6 bases from J, leaving 19 bases between. In TCRdb, the RACE reads were re-called with MiXCR into one record per CDR3 protein. The sample yields approximately 80,000 distinct CDR3 sequences, 10% to 12% seen once. The time point: patch test 3, about 24 weeks after DPC sensitization. Treatment of the sample: therapeutic diphenylcyclopropenone sensitization with weekly scalp DPC. The receptor comes from a woman aged 50 to 60 with alopecia areata. Some clones in this sample may be carry-over from other donors' samples. The chain is built from TRBV25-1 and TRBJ2-1, with D unresolved. The specimen was whole blood, collected in connection with sensitization to the hapten diphenylcyclopropenone (DPC). The CDR3 DNA follows: TGTGCCAGCAGTGGGCACAGCTCCAGGCGAGGCAATGAGCAGTTCTTC. Translation gives CASSGHSSRRGNEQFF.